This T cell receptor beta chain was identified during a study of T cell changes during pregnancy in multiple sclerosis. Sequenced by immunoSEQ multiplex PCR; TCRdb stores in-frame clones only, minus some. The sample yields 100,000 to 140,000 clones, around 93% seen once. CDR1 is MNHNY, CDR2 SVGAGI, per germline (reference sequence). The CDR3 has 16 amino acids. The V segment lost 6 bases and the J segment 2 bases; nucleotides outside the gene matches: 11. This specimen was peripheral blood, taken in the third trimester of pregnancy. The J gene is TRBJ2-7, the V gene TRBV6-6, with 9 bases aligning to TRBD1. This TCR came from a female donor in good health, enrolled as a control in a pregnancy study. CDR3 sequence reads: CASSRAGTGTPYEQYF. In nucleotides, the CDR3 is TGTGCCAGCAGCCGAGCCGGGACAGGGACCCCCTACGAGCAGTACTTC.